A selection of T cell receptor beta chains follows, all from one sample in a study of CD8 T cells in ankylosing spondylitis. TCRdb re-derived calls from the 5' RACE reads in MiXCR, one entry per CDR3 protein. In the table there are more than 500,000 distinct CDR3 sequences, under 5.5% of which are singletons. Input material: blood, either unsorted or a sorted T cell fraction (not recorded which). The receptors originated from a male donor with ankylosing spondylitis. Both conserved end residues are part of each CDR3. The D gene is left open where the match is weak. Clone size is not always given. Where it is, it says once, few, many or a class for expanded clones.

many	TRBV7-2	TRBD1	TRBJ2-5	TGTGCCAGCAGCTTAAACAGGGGGCAGGAGACCCAGTACTTC	CASSLNRGQETQYF
many	TRBV27	TRBD2	TRBJ2-7	TGTGCCAGCAGTTTGGCCGGACTAGCGGGTGACAAGCAGTACTTC	CASSLAGLAGDKQYF
many	TRBV6-2/TRBV6-3	TRBD1	TRBJ1-1	TGTGCCAGCAGTTACCTGGCAGGGGGCACTGAAGCTTTCTTT	CASSYLAGGTEAFF
many	TRBV7-9	-	TRBJ2-3	TGTGCCAGCAGCCTTGCAGGGGTACTAGATACGCAGTATTTT	CASSLAGVLDTQYF
many	TRBV6-1	-	TRBJ2-2	TGTGCCAGCAGCAGGATGACAGACACCGGGGAGCTGTTTTTT	CASSRMTDTGELFF
many	TRBV29-1	-	TRBJ2-7	TGCAGCGTTGAGGTCGGGGTCGGATTATACGAGCAGTACTTC	CSVEVGVGLYEQYF
many	TRBV5-1	-	TRBJ2-3	TGCGCCAGCAGCTTACAAACCAGGGACACAGATACGCAGTATTTT	CASSLQTRDTDTQYF
many	TRBV5-5	-	TRBJ2-1	TGTGCCAGCAGCATTGGGAACACTGCCGGGGAGCAGTTCTTC	CASSIGNTAGEQFF
few	TRBV18	-	TRBJ2-3	TGTGCCAGCTCATCGTTCCGGGGAGGCGAGGGCACAGATACGCAGTATTTT	CASSSFRGGEGTDTQYF
many	TRBV7-9	-	TRBJ2-2	TGTGCCAGCAGCTCAAACAGGGCCAACACCGGGGAGCTGTTTTTT	CASSSNRANTGELFF
many	TRBV9	-	TRBJ1-2	TGTGCCAGCAGCGTAGCGGTGACGGATGGCTACACCTTC	CASSVAVTDGYTF
many	TRBV20-1	TRBD2	TRBJ2-1	TGCAGTGCTAGGGCGGGGGGGGGCCCTTCCTACAATGAGCAGTTCTTC	CSARAGGGPSYNEQFF
many	TRBV29-1	TRBD1	TRBJ2-2	TGCAGCGCACTAGGACAGGGCGGGGAGCTGTTTTTT	CSALGQGGELFF
many	TRBV30	TRBD1	TRBJ1-5	TGTGCCTGGAGTTGGACAGGGCAGGTTGGACAGCCCCAGCATTTT	CAWSWTGQVGQPQHF
many	TRBV10-3	-	TRBJ1-3	TGTGCCATCAGTGGCCCCGGGACGTCTGGAAACACCATATATTTT	CAISGPGTSGNTIYF
-	TRBV20-1	-	TRBJ2-2	TGCAGTGCTAGAACAGTTTGGAGGCCCACCGGGGAGCTGTTTTTT	CSARTVWRPTGELFF
-	TRBV10-3	-	TRBJ2-7	TGTGCCATCAGGGCAGGACTCGGGACCCAAGACGACGAGCAGTACTTC	CAIRAGLGTQDDEQYF
few	TRBV18	-	TRBJ2-7	TGTGCCAGCTCAACCACTGTGGGGGACCCCTACGAGCAGTACTTC	CASSTTVGDPYEQYF
many	TRBV20-1	TRBD1	TRBJ1-6	TGCAGTGCTACAGGGGGCCATAATTCACCCCTCCACTTT	CSATGGHNSPLHF
once	TRBV5-1	-	TRBJ2-5	TGCGCCAGCATGGGGTCCAGGGGTGAAGAGACCCAGTACTTC	CASMGSRGEETQYF
many	TRBV5-1	TRBD1	TRBJ2-7	TGCGCCAGCAGTTCCGGGACAGGGAGTCCTTACTACGAGCAGTACTTC	CASSSGTGSPYYEQYF
many	TRBV20-1	-	TRBJ1-5	TGCAGTGCTAGAGATCCGGGGGCGAGCAATCAGCCCCAGCATTTT	CSARDPGASNQPQHF
many	TRBV19	-	TRBJ1-6	TGTGCCAGTAGTGGTCCGGGGGCAAGTTCACCCCTCCACTTT	CASSGPGASSPLHF
many	TRBV28	TRBD2	TRBJ2-1	TGTGCCATTTCCCTCCCGGGACTAAACAATGAGCAGTTCTTC	CAISLPGLNNEQFF
many	TRBV15	-	TRBJ1-5	TGTGCCACCAGCAGAGTACAGAATCAGCCCCAGCATTTT	CATSRVQNQPQHF
many	TRBV6-2/TRBV6-3	-	TRBJ2-5	TGTGCCAGCAGCTCGGGTAGCAGACAAGAGACCCAGTACTTC	CASSSGSRQETQYF
many	TRBV12-3/TRBV12-4	-	TRBJ2-7	TGTGCCAGCAGTTTAACGGGACACGAGCAGTACTTC	CASSLTGHEQYF
many	TRBV10-3	-	TRBJ1-2	TGTGCCATCAGTGAGTCGAGTTCTCTTTATGGCTACACCTTC	CAISESSSLYGYTF
many	TRBV7-2	TRBD1	TRBJ1-2	TGTGCCAGCAGCTTAGCAGGGGGCGAGGGTGGCTACACCTTC	CASSLAGGEGGYTF
few	TRBV6-1	TRBD1	TRBJ1-5	TGTGCCAGCAGTGAATTTGGAGGGACAGTTTCCAATCAGCCCCAGCATTTT	CASSEFGGTVSNQPQHF
many	TRBV7-3	-	TRBJ2-5	TGTGCCAGCAGCCCCTCCCGGGGAGGAGAGACCCAGTACTTC	CASSPSRGGETQYF
many	TRBV15	TRBD2	TRBJ2-3	TGTGCCACCAGCAGAGATCGGGATAGCGGGACCCACGATACGCAGTATTTT	CATSRDRDSGTHDTQYF
many	TRBV27	TRBD1	TRBJ2-2	TGTGCCAGCAGTTTTCTGAACAGGGGACCCACAGGAGGGGAGCTGTTTTTT	CASSFLNRGPTGGELFF
-	TRBV4-3	TRBD2	TRBJ2-5	TGCGCCAGCAGCCAAGCCGGCGGGGGGCAAGAGACCCAGTACTTC	CASSQAGGGQETQYF
few	TRBV20-1	TRBD2	TRBJ2-3	TGCAGTGCTAGAGATCTGACTAGCGGGGGGTCCAGGGCCTCCACAGATACGCAGTATTTT	CSARDLTSGGSRASTDTQYF
few	TRBV21-1	-	TRBJ1-2	TGTGCCAGCAGCAAACGTGTTCCAGGGTGGGACTATGGCTACACCTTC	CASSKRVPGWDYGYTF
many	TRBV5-1	TRBD1	TRBJ2-2	TGCGCCAGCAGCATAGGGACAGGCGGCACCGGGGAGCTGTTTTTT	CASSIGTGGTGELFF
many	TRBV6-1	-	TRBJ1-2	TGTGCCAGCAGCCTCTTACCACAGGGCGGTGGCTACACCTTC	CASSLLPQGGGYTF
many	TRBV7-9	-	TRBJ2-2	TGTGCCAGCAGCTCCTTCAACACGGGGGTCACCGGGGAGCTGTTTTTT	CASSSFNTGVTGELFF
many	TRBV7-2	-	TRBJ2-3	TGTGCCAGCAGCTTAGAGTCTTATACGCAGTATTTT	CASSLESYTQYF
many	TRBV3-1	-	TRBJ1-1	TGTGCCAGCAGCCAAGAAAGAAGGGCCGGAGCTTTCTTT	CASSQERRAGAFF
many	TRBV7-2	TRBD1	TRBJ2-3	TGTGCCAGCAGCCCTCAACAGGGGGCAGATACGCAGTATTTT	CASSPQQGADTQYF
many	TRBV27	-	TRBJ1-3	TGTGCCAGCAGTTCCCCCTCGAGGGGAAACACCATATATTTT	CASSSPSRGNTIYF
many	TRBV6-1	TRBD1	TRBJ1-2	TGTGCCAGCAGTCCTCTCAGGACAGGGCAGTCGAGAGGCTACACCTTC	CASSPLRTGQSRGYTF
-	TRBV5-1	TRBD2	TRBJ2-1	TGCGCCAGCAGCAGAACCGGGACTAGTGGGGTTGAGCAGTTCTTC	CASSRTGTSGVEQFF
-	TRBV29-1	-	TRBJ2-5	TGCAGCGTTGTTGAGGGCAGAGAGACCCAGTACTTC	CSVVEGRETQYF
many	TRBV4-2	-	TRBJ1-4	TGTGCCAGCAGCCAACTTGCAACTAATGAAAAACTGTTTTTT	CASSQLATNEKLFF
many	TRBV20-1	-	TRBJ2-7	TGCAGTGCTAACCGAGCAGTCTCCTACGAGCAGTACTTC	CSANRAVSYEQYF
-	TRBV20-1	TRBD2	TRBJ2-1	TGCAGTGCTAGGGTGACTAGCGGGAGATCTTCCTACAATGAGCAGTTCTTC	CSARVTSGRSSYNEQFF
few	TRBV9	-	TRBJ1-2	TGTGCCAGCAGCGTAGATGTCAGGGCCTATGGCTACACCTTC	CASSVDVRAYGYTF
many	TRBV13	-	TRBJ2-7	TGTGCCAGCAGCCGCCGGACACCTTCAACCTACGAGCAGTACTTC	CASSRRTPSTYEQYF
few	TRBV7-2	TRBD2	TRBJ2-1	TGTGCCAGCAGCTCACGCGCAGTTAGCGGGAGGCCTACATGGGAGCAGTTCTTC	CASSSRAVSGRPTWEQFF
many	TRBV10-3	TRBD2	TRBJ2-2	TGTGCCATCAGCGCCATTAGCGGGGGAGCTCTATCCGGGGAGCTGTTTTTT	CAISAISGGALSGELFF
many	TRBV4-3	-	TRBJ2-3	TGCGCCAGCAGCCAAGAAGAGACTCGGCTCGATACGCAGTATTTT	CASSQEETRLDTQYF
many	TRBV5-1	-	TRBJ1-1	TGCGCCAGCAGCTTGGAAAGGGGTCGGGTGATGAACACTGAAGCTTTCTTT	CASSLERGRVMNTEAFF
many	TRBV20-1	-	TRBJ1-6	TGCAGTGCTAGAGATGGGAGCTCCTATAATTCACCCCTCCACTTT	CSARDGSSYNSPLHF
-	TRBV25-1	-	TRBJ2-3	TGTGCCAGCAGTGCGGGGGGCCGAACAGATACGCAGTATTTT	CASSAGGRTDTQYF